The T cell receptor beta chain under discussion was sequenced for a study of CD8 T cells in ankylosing spondylitis. Libraries for TCR beta were made by quantitative 5'-RACE with molecular barcodes. TCRdb passed the 5' RACE reads through MiXCR, listing each CDR3 protein once. The sample shows about 360,000 distinct CDR3 sequences, about 20% of them seen only once. Germline assignment: CDR1 DFQATT and CDR2 SNEGSKA (reference sequence). V lost 0 bases to trimming and J lost 0 bases; unmatched junction nucleotides: 6. The CDR3 is 16 amino acids. Regarding the study as a whole: In reactive arthritis synovial fluid and blood, some motif variants had been reported before. Significantly higher representation of disease-linked clones was reported for matched ankylosing spondylitis synovial fluid.

This clonotype has a handful of counts. Its antigen remains unknown. The chain combines TRBV20-1 with TRBJ2-5, with 8 bases aligning to TRBD2. The source of this sequence is a male donor with ankylosing spondylitis or in good health (not recorded which). Sequencing input: blood, either unsorted or a sorted T cell fraction (not recorded which). The CDR3 DNA sequence: TGCAGTGCTAGAGATCTGAATAGCGGGGACCAAGAGACCCAGTACTTC. Amino acid sequence: CSARDLNSGDQETQYF.